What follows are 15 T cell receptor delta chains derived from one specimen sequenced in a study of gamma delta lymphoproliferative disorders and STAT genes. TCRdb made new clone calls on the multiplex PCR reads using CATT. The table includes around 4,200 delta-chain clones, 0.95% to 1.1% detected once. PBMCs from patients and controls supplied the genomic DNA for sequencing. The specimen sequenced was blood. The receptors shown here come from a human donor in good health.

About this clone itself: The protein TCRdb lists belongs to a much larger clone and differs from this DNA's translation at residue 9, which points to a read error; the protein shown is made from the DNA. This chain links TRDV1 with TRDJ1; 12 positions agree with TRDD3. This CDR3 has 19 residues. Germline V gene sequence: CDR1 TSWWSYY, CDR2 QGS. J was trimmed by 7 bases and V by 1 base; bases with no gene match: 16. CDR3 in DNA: TGTGCTCTTGGGGAACCCACCTACACTGGGGGATACAGGTTAGGTAAACTCATCTTT. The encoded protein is CALGEPTYTGGYRLGKLIF.

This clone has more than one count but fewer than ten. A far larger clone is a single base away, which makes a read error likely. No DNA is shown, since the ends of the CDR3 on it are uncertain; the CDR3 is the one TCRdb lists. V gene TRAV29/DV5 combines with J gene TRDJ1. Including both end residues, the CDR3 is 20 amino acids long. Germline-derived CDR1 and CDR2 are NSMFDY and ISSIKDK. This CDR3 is CSVLLCSHLSSEYCTDKLIF.

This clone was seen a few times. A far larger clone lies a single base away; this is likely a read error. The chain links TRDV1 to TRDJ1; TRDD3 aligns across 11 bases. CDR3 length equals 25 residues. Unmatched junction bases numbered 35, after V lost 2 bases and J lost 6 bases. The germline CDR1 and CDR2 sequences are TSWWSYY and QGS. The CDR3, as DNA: TGTGCTCTTGGGGAATTGTATTCTCCTACACTTGGGTACTGGGGGATAAGGGGTTATCTCTATAAACTCATCTTT. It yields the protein CALGELYSPTLGYWGIRGYLYKLIF.

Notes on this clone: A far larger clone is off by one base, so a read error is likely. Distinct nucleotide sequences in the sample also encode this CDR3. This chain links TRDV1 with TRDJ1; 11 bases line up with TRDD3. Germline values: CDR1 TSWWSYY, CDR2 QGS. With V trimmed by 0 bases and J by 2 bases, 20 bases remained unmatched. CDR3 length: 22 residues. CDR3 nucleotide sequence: TGTGCTCTTGGGGAACTCGTACCTACGTACTGGGGGATAGGACTGTATACCGATAAACTCATCTTT. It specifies CALGELVPTYWGIGLYTDKLIF.

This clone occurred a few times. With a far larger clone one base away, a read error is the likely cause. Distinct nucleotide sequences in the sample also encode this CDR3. CDR3 region: CAFLAYLGWGIEAYTDKLIF. CDR3 coding DNA: TGTGCCTTTTTGGCCTATCTGGGCTGGGGGATCGAGGCGTACACCGACAAACTCATCTTT. The J gene is TRDJ1, the V gene TRDV3; 9 nucleotides align to TRDD3. Germline CDR1 and CDR2: TVYSNPD and GDNSRS (reference sequence). The CDR3 spans 20 residues.

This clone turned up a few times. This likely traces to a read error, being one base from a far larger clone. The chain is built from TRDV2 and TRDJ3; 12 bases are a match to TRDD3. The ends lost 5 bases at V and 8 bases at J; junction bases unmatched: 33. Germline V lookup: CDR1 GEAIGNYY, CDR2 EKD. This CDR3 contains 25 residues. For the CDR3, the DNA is TGTGCCTGTGGCCCCGTGCTGGGGGATACGCAATCAAGCTCCCCCAGAGATTCCTACACCCGACAGATGTTTTTC. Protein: CACGPVLGDTQSSSPRDSYTRQMFF.

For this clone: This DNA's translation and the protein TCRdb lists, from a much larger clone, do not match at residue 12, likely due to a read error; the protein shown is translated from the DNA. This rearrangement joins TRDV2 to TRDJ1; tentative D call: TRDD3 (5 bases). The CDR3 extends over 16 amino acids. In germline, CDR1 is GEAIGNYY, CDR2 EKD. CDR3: CACDEVRGILTVKLIF. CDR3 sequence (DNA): TGTGCCTGTGACGAAGTAAGGGGAATACTGACCGTTAAACTCATCTTT.

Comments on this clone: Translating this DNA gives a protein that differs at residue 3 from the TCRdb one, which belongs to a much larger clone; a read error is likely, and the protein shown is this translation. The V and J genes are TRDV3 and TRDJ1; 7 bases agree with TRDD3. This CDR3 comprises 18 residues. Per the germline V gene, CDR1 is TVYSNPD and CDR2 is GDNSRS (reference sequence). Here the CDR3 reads CAPYVWGTVGWSTDKLIF. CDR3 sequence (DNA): TGTGCTCCCTACGTATGGGGGACGGTGGGATGGTCCACCGATAAACTCATCTTT.

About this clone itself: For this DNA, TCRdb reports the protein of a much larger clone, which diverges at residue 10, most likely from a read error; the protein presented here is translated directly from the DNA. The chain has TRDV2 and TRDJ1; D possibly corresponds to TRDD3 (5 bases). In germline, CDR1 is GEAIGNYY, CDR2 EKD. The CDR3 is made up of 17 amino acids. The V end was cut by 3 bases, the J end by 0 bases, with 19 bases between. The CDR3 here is CACDALTRDAHTDKLIF. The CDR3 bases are TGTGCCTGTGACGCCTTAACGAGGGATGCTCACACCGATAAACTCATCTTT.

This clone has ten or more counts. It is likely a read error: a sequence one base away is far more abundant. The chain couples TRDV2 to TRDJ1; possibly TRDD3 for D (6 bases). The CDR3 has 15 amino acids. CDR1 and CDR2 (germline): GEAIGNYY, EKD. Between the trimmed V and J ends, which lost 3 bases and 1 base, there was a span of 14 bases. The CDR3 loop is CACDQLGMLTDKLIF. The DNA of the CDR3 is TGTGCCTGTGACCAATTGGGGATGCTCACCGATAAACTCATCTTT.

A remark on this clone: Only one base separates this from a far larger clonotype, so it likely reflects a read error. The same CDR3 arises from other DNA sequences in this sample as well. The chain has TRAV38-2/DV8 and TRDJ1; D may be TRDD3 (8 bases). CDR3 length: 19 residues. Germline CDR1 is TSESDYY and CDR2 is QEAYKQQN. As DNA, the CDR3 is TGTGCTTATTTTTCCTACGCAGTTGGGGGATTTGGGTACACTGATAAACTCATCTTT. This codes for CAYFSYAVGGFGYTDKLIF.

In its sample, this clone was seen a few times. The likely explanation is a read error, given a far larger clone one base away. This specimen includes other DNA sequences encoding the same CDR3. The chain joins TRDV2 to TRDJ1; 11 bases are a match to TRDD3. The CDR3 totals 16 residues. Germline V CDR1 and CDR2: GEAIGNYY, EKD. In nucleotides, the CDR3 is TGTGCCTGTGACTCACTACTGGGGGATAGTGGAGATAAGCTCATCTTT. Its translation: CACDSLLGDSGDKLIF.

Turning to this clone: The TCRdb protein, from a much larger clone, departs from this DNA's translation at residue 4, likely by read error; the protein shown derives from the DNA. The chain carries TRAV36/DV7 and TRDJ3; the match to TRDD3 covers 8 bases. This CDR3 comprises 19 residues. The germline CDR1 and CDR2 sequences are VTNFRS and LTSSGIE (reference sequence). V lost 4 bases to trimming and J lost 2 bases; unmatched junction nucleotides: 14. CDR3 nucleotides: TGTGCTGTGAGTCCTTTACTGGGGGCTTGGGCCTGGGACACCCGACAGATGTTTTTC. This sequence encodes CAVSPLLGAWAWDTRQMFF.

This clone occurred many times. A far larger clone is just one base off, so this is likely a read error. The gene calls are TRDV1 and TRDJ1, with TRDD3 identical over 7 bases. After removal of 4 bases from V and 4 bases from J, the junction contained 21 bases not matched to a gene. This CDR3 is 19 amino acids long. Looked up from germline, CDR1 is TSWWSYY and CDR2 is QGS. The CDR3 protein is CALGGLPVLGMSGIDKLIF. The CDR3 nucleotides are TGTGCTCTTGGGGGGCTCCCGGTACTGGGGATGTCGGGTATCGATAAACTCATCTTT.

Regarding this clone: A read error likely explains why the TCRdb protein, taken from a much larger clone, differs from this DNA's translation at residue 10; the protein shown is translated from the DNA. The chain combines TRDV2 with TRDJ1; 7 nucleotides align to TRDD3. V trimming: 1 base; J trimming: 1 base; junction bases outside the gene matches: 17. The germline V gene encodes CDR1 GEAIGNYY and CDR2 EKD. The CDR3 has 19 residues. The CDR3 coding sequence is TGTGCCTGTGACACGGTACTGGGGAGCAGCATAAAAAGCACCGATAAACTCATCTTT. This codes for CACDTVLGSSIKSTDKLIF.